One and the same sample provided the 32 T cell receptor beta chains below, sequenced in a study of blood T cell repertoires in COVID-19. Measured with immunoSEQ multiplex PCR; TCRdb has only the in-frame clones, and not every one. The table includes some 180,000 clones, 78% detected once. The sequencing input was peripheral blood. Source of these receptors: an elderly woman with active or convalescent COVID-19.

Here the CDR3 reads CASRIGTDNPTEAFF. CDR3 DNA: TGTGCCAGCAGAATTGGGACAGACAATCCCACTGAAGCTTTCTTT. The gene calls are TRBV11-2 and TRBJ1-1; 7 bases align to TRBD1. The V segment lost 6 bases and the J segment 4 bases; nucleotides outside the gene matches: 11. The CDR3 length is 15 residues. Germline-derived CDR1 and CDR2 are SGHAT and FQNNGV.

The chain links TRBV18 to TRBJ1-4; tentative D call: TRBD1 (5 bases). This CDR3 region has 15 residues. Trimming took off 3 bases at V and 2 bases at J, with 10 bases between the two ends. Per the germline V gene, CDR1 is KGHSH and CDR2 is LQKENI. The CDR3 is CASSPPGGTNEKLFF. CDR3 sequence (DNA): TGTGCCAGCTCACCCCCGGGGGGGACTAATGAAAAACTGTTTTTT.

The chain uses TRBV3-1 (or the pseudogene TRBV3-2) and TRBJ1-1, with TRBD1 as a possible D gene (6 bases). The germline CDR1 and CDR2 sequences are LGHDT and YNNKEL (reference sequence). The CDR3 contains 14 residues. V was shortened by 3 bases and J by 5 bases, with 13 bases between the two germline ends. DNA of the CDR3: TGTGCCAGCAGCCAGGTGGGGGCGGAGACTGAAGCTTTCTTT. Its protein is CASSQVGAETEAFF.

This rearrangement joins TRBV27 to TRBJ2-1; D is undetermined. Trimming shortened V by 4 bases and J by 9 bases, and 16 bases separated the two germline ends. CDR1 and CDR2 from the germline V gene are MNHEY and SMNVEV (reference sequence). The CDR3 has 14 residues. The CDR3: CASSYGVVDFEQFF. Here the CDR3 DNA reads TGTGCCAGCAGTTATGGTGTCGTAGATTTTGAGCAGTTCTTC.

This chain links TRBV28 with TRBJ1-2; D gene ambiguous. V was cut by 3 bases and J by 8 bases, with 13 bases left in between. CDR1 is MDHEN, CDR2 SYDVKM, per germline. This CDR3 has 13 amino acids. The CDR3: CASSFPALRGYTF. CDR3 nucleotide sequence: TGTGCCAGCAGTTTCCCGGCCCTGAGGGGCTACACCTTC.

The rearrangement joins TRBV7-9 to TRBJ1-2, with TRBD1 matching over 10 bases. Germline V gene lookup returns CDR1 SEHNR and CDR2 FQNEAQ (reference sequence). The CDR3 has 13 residues. The J segment lost 14 bases and the V segment lost 1 base, leaving 7 bases of the junction unmatched. The CDR3, as DNA: TGTGCCAGCAGCTTAGGGGGACAGGGGACGGGGACCTTC. Its protein is CASSLGGQGTGTF.

The chain is built from TRBV16 and TRBJ1-1, with 7 bases that match TRBD1. The CDR3 runs 15 residues. Trimming took 4 bases from V and 4 from J; bases not matched to a gene: 9. Germline V gene data show CDR1 as KGHSY and CDR2 as FQNENV. The CDR3, as DNA: TGTGCCAGCAGCCTCTTGGGACAGAGGGGCACTGAAGCTTTCTTT. Its protein is CASSLLGQRGTEAFF.

J is TRBJ2-5 and V is TRBV2; a weak D match, TRBD1 (5 bases). CDR3 length equals 15 residues. V shed 3 bases and J shed 1 base, with 12 bases lying between them. The germline gives CDR1 SNHLY, CDR2 FYNNEI. The CDR3 coding sequence is TGTGCCAGCAGTGATAGGGGATTGGGCCAAGAGACCCAGTACTTC. It is translated as CASSDRGLGQETQYF.

The chain links TRBV15 to TRBJ2-7; D uncertain. The CDR3 sequence is 14 residues long. Germline CDR1 LNHNV, CDR2 YYDKDF (reference sequence). Trimming pared 1 base from V and 3 bases from J, leaving 10 bases between. In nucleotides, the CDR3 is TGTGCCACCAGCAGAGTTTTCAGGTACTACGAGCAGTACTTC. Protein sequence: CATSRVFRYYEQYF.

The chain is built from TRBV6-5 and TRBJ2-1; TRBD2 matches at 7 bases. With V trimmed by 6 bases and J by 4 bases, 9 bases remained unmatched. The CDR3 consists of 15 residues. Germline V gene data show CDR1 as MNHEY and CDR2 as SVGAGI. CDR3 region: CASSGLGTNYNEQFF. The CDR3 DNA is TGTGCCAGCAGCGGTTTAGGGACTAATTACAATGAGCAGTTCTTC.

This clone was observed a single time. The rearrangement links TRBV5-4 to TRBJ2-5, with TRBD2 matching 7 bases. The CDR3 is 14 amino acids. With 4 bases clipped from V and 1 base from J, the junction kept 4 bases outside the gene matches. CDR1 is SGHNT, CDR2 YYREEE, per germline (reference sequence). The CDR3 coding sequence is TGTGCCAGCAGCCCGAGCGGGGTCCAAGAGACCCAGTACTTC. Translated: CASSPSGVQETQYF.

The table lists this clone with a few counts. The rearrangement joins TRBV2 to TRBJ1-6; 7 nucleotides line up with TRBD1. This CDR3 is built from 13 residues. The germline V gene has CDR1 SNHLY and CDR2 FYNNEI. The junction had 4 bases not matched to a gene; V was cut back by 6 bases and J by 8 bases. CDR3 loop: CASRGGQDSPLHF. The CDR3 DNA sequence: TGTGCCAGCAGAGGAGGACAGGATTCACCCCTCCACTTT.

This clone was observed a handful of times. V gene TRBV3-1 (or the pseudogene TRBV3-2) combines with J gene TRBJ1-6; tentatively, D is TRBD1 (6 bases). From germline, CDR1 is LGHDT and CDR2 YNNKEL (reference sequence). Trimming took off 4 bases at V and 3 bases at J, with 13 bases between the two ends. This CDR3 is built from 16 residues. CDR3 region: CASSLAGQLYNSPLHF. The CDR3 DNA is TGTGCCAGCAGCCTCGCCGGACAGCTCTATAATTCACCCCTCCACTTT.

The chain links TRBV20-1 to TRBJ1-6; 7 bases map to TRBD1. The J segment lost 7 bases and the V segment lost 3 bases, leaving 3 bases of the junction unmatched. Germline V gives CDR1 DFQATT, CDR2 SNEGSKA (reference sequence). This CDR3 is 13 amino acids long. The CDR3 spells CSASVQGNSPLHF. In DNA, the CDR3 is TGCAGTGCTAGTGTACAGGGGAATTCACCCCTCCACTTT.

Written as DNA, the CDR3 is TGTGCCAGCAGCGGCAGGGGCATGAACACTGAAGCTTTCTTT. Translation gives CASSGRGMNTEAFF. The chain joins TRBV5-8 to TRBJ1-1, with a tentative D call TRBD1 (6 bases). Germline-derived CDR1 and CDR2 are SGHTS and YDEGEE. The CDR3 sequence is 14 residues long. V dropped 4 bases and J dropped 0 bases, with 10 bases sitting between them.

The chain employs TRBV18 and TRBJ1-1; 7 bases agree with TRBD1. Germline CDR1 reads KGHSH; CDR2 reads LQKENI. Trimming removed 10 bases from V and 3 bases from J; junction bases left unmatched: 5. The CDR3 is 12 residues long. The CDR3 DNA sequence: TGTGCCACGACACAGGGGTACACTGAAGCTTTCTTT. Translation: CATTQGYTEAFF.

This chain joins TRBV27 and TRBJ2-3; D is uncertain. The CDR3 contains 14 residues. Per the germline V gene, CDR1 is MNHEY and CDR2 is SMNVEV (reference sequence). V was clipped by 4 bases and J by 5 bases, with 13 bases between them. The CDR3 spells CASSSTPDGDTQYF. Written as DNA, the CDR3 is TGTGCCAGCAGTTCAACACCCGATGGAGATACGCAGTATTTT.

This clone appeared a few times. The chain carries TRBV10-3 and TRBJ2-3; D uncertain. V was shortened by 6 bases and J by 4 bases, with 8 bases between the two germline ends. The germline V gene encodes CDR1 ENHRY and CDR2 SYGVKD. CDR3 size: 12 residues. CDR3 DNA: TGTGCCATCAGGAGTGGTCCAGATACGCAGTATTTT. Protein sequence: CAIRSGPDTQYF.

This clone is a singleton in its sample. The V call is TRBV4-2, the J call TRBJ1-3; D perhaps matches TRBD1 (6 bases). This CDR3 has 15 residues. Per germline, CDR1 LGHNA and CDR2 YNFKEQ. Trimming left V 0 bases short and J 4 bases short, with 10 bases between. CDR3 loop: CASSQEGHGGNTIYF. CDR3 nucleotide sequence: TGTGCCAGCAGCCAAGAGGGACACGGCGGAAACACCATATATTTT.

V is TRBV21-1 and J is TRBJ2-7; the table's D call, TRBD1, was not checked against the DNA. TRBV21-1 is an annotated pseudogene. This CDR3 is 16 amino acids long. This CDR3 reads CASSKWGRGLGYEQYF. The CDR3 DNA follows: TGTGCCAGCAGCAAATGGGGCAGGGGGCTTGGCTACGAGCAGTACTTC.

In its sample, this clone was seen once. The chain carries TRBV4-1 and TRBJ2-7; TRBD1 matches 9 bases. With 4 bases clipped from V and 0 bases from J, the junction kept 7 bases outside the gene matches. CDR1 MGHRA and CDR2 YSYEKL come from the germline V gene. This CDR3 has 16 amino acids. This CDR3 is CASSPRRDRASYEQYF. For the CDR3, the DNA is TGCGCCAGCAGCCCGCGCCGGGACAGGGCCTCCTACGAGCAGTACTTC.

This clone was counted a single time. V and J are TRBV3-1 (or the pseudogene TRBV3-2) and TRBJ1-6; maybe TRBD1 (6 bases). Germline V lookup: CDR1 LGHDT, CDR2 YNNKEL (reference sequence). The V and J ends lost 5 bases and 9 bases respectively, with 14 bases between them. This CDR3 comprises 14 residues. The CDR3 here is CASSGRGLGSPLHF. CDR3 in DNA: TGTGCCAGCAGCGGCAGGGGTCTCGGTTCACCCCTCCACTTT.

This chain connects TRBV12-3 or TRBV12-4 to TRBJ1-2, with 8 bases lining up with TRBD1. The CDR3 consists of 13 residues. V lost 6 bases and J lost 3; bases outside the gene matches: 3. The CDR3 loop reads CASREQGDYGYTF. The CDR3 DNA reads TGTGCCAGCAGAGAACAGGGGGACTATGGCTACACCTTC.

The chain employs TRBV9 and TRBJ2-7, with TRBD2 identical over 11 bases. Germline CDR1 reads SGDLS; CDR2 reads YYNGEE. The CDR3 contains 15 residues. The V segment lost 4 bases and the J segment 9 bases; nucleotides outside the gene matches: 12. CDR3 in amino acids: CASSMGLAEGPGQYF. Here the CDR3 DNA reads TGTGCCAGCAGCATGGGACTAGCGGAGGGGCCCGGGCAGTACTTC.

The gene calls are TRBV4-1 and TRBJ1-5; 7 positions agree with TRBD1. This CDR3 has 22 residues. Germline V CDR1 and CDR2: MGHRA, YSYEKL. The V segment lost 4 bases and the J segment 1 base; nucleotides outside the gene matches: 25. In DNA, the CDR3 is TGCGCCAGCAGCCGAACCCTTCCTCCAGGGGGATATCGGTATGGCAGCAATCAGCCCCAGCATTTT. It specifies CASSRTLPPGGYRYGSNQPQHF.

This chain's CDR3 is CASSPQGARSDTQYF. CDR3 in DNA: TGCGCCAGCAGCCCCCAGGGGGCTCGGTCGGATACGCAGTATTTT. The chain joins TRBV5-1 to TRBJ2-3; 8 nucleotides agree with TRBD1. V shed 4 bases, J shed 6 bases, and the junction held 10 bases outside the gene matches. In germline, CDR1 is SGHRS, CDR2 YFSETQ. The CDR3 covers 15 residues.

This chain connects TRBV27 to TRBJ2-7; 8 bases fit TRBD1. In germline, CDR1 is MNHEY, CDR2 SMNVEV (reference sequence). Trimming removed 4 bases from V and 3 bases from J; junction bases left unmatched: 5. The CDR3 extends over 14 amino acids. The CDR3 reads CASSYGTGGYEQYF. The CDR3 bases are TGTGCCAGCAGTTACGGAACAGGGGGCTACGAGCAGTACTTC.

To note about this clone: The same CDR3 arises from other DNA sequences in this sample as well. The V call is TRBV10-3, the J call TRBJ1-4; perhaps TRBD1 as D (5 bases). The CDR3 runs to 13 residues. The germline gives CDR1 ENHRY, CDR2 SYGVKD. Trimming removed 9 bases at V and 5 bases at J, with 13 bases between. CDR3 sequence reads: CAISGGLNEKLFF. The CDR3 DNA is TGTGCCATATCCGGGGGGTTGAATGAAAAACTGTTTTTT.

This clone occurred a few times. The genes are TRBV7-9 and TRBJ1-5, with a possible D match to TRBD1 (6 bases). This CDR3 has 13 amino acids. Trimming took off 5 bases at V and 2 bases at J, with 7 bases between the two ends. Germline V CDR1 and CDR2: SEHNR, FQNEAQ (reference sequence). The CDR3 protein is CASSRQGNQPQHF. The CDR3 coding sequence is TGTGCCAGCAGCAGACAGGGCAATCAGCCCCAGCATTTT.

The chain recombines TRBV11-3 with TRBJ2-2; D is possibly TRBD1 (6 bases). The CDR3 is 17 residues long. V lost 3 bases, J lost 2 bases, and 16 bases lay in between. Germline lookup yields CDR1 SGHNT and CDR2 YENEEA. CDR3 nucleotide sequence: TGTGCCAGCAGCTTGCAAACCGGGACACAAAACACCGGGGAGCTGTTTTTT. Translated, it gives CASSLQTGTQNTGELFF.

For the CDR3, the DNA is TGTGCCAGCAGTTTTTGGCAGGGAAATTCACCCCTCCACTTT. Residues: CASSFWQGNSPLHF. This chain links TRBV28 with TRBJ1-6, with TRBD1 as a possible D gene (5 bases). This CDR3 region has 14 residues. In germline, CDR1 is MDHEN, CDR2 SYDVKM. V was shortened by 3 bases and J by 7 bases, with 10 bases between the two germline ends.

The CDR3 loop reads CASSVGGPTNYGYTF. The CDR3 DNA is TGTGCCAGCAGCGTAGGAGGGCCCACTAACTATGGCTACACCTTC. The V gene is TRBV9, the J gene TRBJ1-2; D unclear. The CDR3 is made up of 15 amino acids. Germline CDR1 SGDLS, CDR2 YYNGEE. V gave up 0 bases and J gave up 0 bases, with 9 bases separating them.